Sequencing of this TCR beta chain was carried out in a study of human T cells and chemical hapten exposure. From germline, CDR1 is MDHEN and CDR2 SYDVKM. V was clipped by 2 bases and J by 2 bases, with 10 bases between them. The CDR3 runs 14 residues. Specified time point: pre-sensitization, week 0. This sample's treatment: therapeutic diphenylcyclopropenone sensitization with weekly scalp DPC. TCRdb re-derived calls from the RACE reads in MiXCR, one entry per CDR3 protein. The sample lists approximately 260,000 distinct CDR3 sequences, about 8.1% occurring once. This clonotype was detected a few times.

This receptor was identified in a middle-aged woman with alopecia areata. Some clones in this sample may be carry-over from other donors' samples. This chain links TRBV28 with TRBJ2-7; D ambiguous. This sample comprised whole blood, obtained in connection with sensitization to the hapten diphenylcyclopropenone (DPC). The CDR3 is CASSLRGFPYEQYF. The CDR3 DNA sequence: TGTGCCAGCAGTTTAAGAGGATTTCCCTACGAGCAGTACTTC.